A single sample is the source of the 30 T cell receptor beta chains below, sequenced in a study of T-cell memory formation after mild COVID-19. Each CDR3 protein gets one entry after TCRdb re-called the 5' RACE reads with MiXCR. The sample carries about 130,000 distinct CDR3 sequences, less than 6.5% recorded once. The specimen sequenced was PBMCs or a T cell subset sorted from them (not recorded which). The source is an adult woman who had mild COVID-19 (a few samples of this study predate the infection). Cell type and time point are not known.

This clonotype was observed a handful of times. This chain connects TRBV3-1 to TRBJ2-7; 8 nucleotides line up with TRBD2. CDR3 size: 14 residues. V gave up 10 bases and J gave up 1 base; unmatched junction bases: 9. Germline values: CDR1 LGHDT, CDR2 YNNKEL (reference sequence). This CDR3 is CATQRSGSSYEQYF. Here the CDR3 DNA reads TGTGCCACCCAAAGAAGCGGGAGTTCCTACGAGCAGTACTTC.

The rearrangement joins TRBV27 to TRBJ1-1; unclear D gene. V lost 6 bases and J lost 1, with 12 bases in between. This CDR3 is built from 14 residues. Germline V gene sequence: CDR1 MNHEY, CDR2 SMNVEV (reference sequence). CDR3 sequence: CASSPYNRNTEAFF. DNA for the CDR3: TGTGCCAGCAGCCCTTACAATCGGAACACTGAAGCTTTCTTT.

The chain carries TRBV30 and TRBJ2-1; a possible D gene is TRBD2 (5 bases). Germline V CDR1 and CDR2: GTSNPN, SVGIG (reference sequence). This CDR3 contains 12 residues. Trimming cost V 1 base and J 9 bases, with 10 bases left between them. As DNA, the CDR3 is TGTGCCTGGAGTGATTACGCGGGTGAGCAGTTCTTC. Translation: CAWSDYAGEQFF.

This clonotype was picked up many times. This sequence joins TRBV25-1 and TRBJ2-7, with TRBD1 identical over 9 bases. The V and J ends lost 3 bases and 7 bases, in that order; junction bases with no gene match: 7. The germline V gene has CDR1 MGHDK and CDR2 SYGVNS. The CDR3 contains 14 residues. DNA of the CDR3: TGTGCCAGCAGTGATTTCGGGACAGGGAGTGAGCAGTACTTC. As protein: CASSDFGTGSEQYF.

The V and J genes are TRBV20-1 and TRBJ2-3; TRBD2 matches at 13 bases. Germline V gene data show CDR1 as DFQATT and CDR2 as SNEGSKA (reference sequence). This CDR3 is built from 18 residues. The ends lost 2 bases at V and 5 bases at J; junction bases unmatched: 13. In DNA, the CDR3 is TGCAGTGCTAGATCCACCTTTGGACTAGCGGGAGCTGGAGATACGCAGTATTTT. This gives the protein CSARSTFGLAGAGDTQYF.

In its sample, this clonotype was seen many times. The rearrangement links TRBV29-1 to TRBJ2-3; no definite D call. The germline gives CDR1 SQVTM, CDR2 ANQGSEA. The CDR3 runs to 12 residues. V was cut by 3 bases and J by 5 bases, with 9 bases left in between. CDR3 sequence (DNA): TGCAGCGTTGATCTAGTTTTAGATACGCAGTATTTT. It encodes CSVDLVLDTQYF.

This clonotype was counted many times. J is TRBJ1-5 and V is TRBV3-1; 7 bases fit TRBD1. The germline CDR1 and CDR2 sequences are LGHDT and YNNKEL (reference sequence). V trimming: 0 bases; J trimming: 7 bases; junction bases outside the gene matches: 3. This CDR3 comprises 14 residues. The CDR3 nucleotides read TGTGCCAGCAGCCAAGATGACAGGGACCAGCCCCAGCATTTT. Translating gives CASSQDDRDQPQHF.

V gene TRBV6-5 combines with J gene TRBJ2-5; D unclear. Trimming removed 0 bases at V and 8 bases at J, with 10 bases between. This CDR3 has 13 amino acids. CDR1 and CDR2 (germline): MNHEY, SVGAGI. CDR3 in amino acids: CASSYSIGLTQYF. The CDR3 nucleotides are TGTGCCAGCAGTTACTCGATAGGGCTAACCCAGTACTTC.

About this clonotype itself: At one of its ends the junction is not consistent with the germline gene, which may arise from a read error. The chain has TRBV29-1 and TRBJ1-4; the match to TRBD1 covers 8 bases. This CDR3 is built from 14 residues. From germline, CDR1 is SQVTM and CDR2 ANQGSEA. The CDR3 loop is CSVAHRGRDEELFF. CDR3 coding DNA: TGCAGCGTTGCCCACAGGGGGAGGGATGAAGAACTGTTTTTT.

The CDR3 DNA sequence: TGTGCCAGCAGCTTAGCCGGGGGAAGGACTGGGGCCAACGTCCTGACTTTC. Protein: CASSLAGGRTGANVLTF. The gene calls are TRBV11-2 and TRBJ2-6, with a tentative D call TRBD2 (6 bases). The CDR3 spans 17 residues. Germline CDR1 and CDR2: SGHAT and FQNNGV. Deletions cut 1 base from V and 2 bases from J, with 12 bases between.

The chain recombines TRBV20-1 with TRBJ2-3; D is ambiguous. The CDR3 contains 11 residues. Looked up from germline, CDR1 is DFQATT and CDR2 is SNEGSKA (reference sequence). V gave up 4 bases and J gave up 6 bases, with 8 bases separating them. In DNA form, the CDR3 reads TGCAGTGCTATGAACGGGGATACGCAGTATTTT. Protein sequence: CSAMNGDTQYF.

V is TRBV5-1 and J is TRBJ1-1, with D unresolved. The germline V gene encodes CDR1 SGHRS and CDR2 YFSETQ. Trimming removed 1 base from V and 7 bases from J, with 11 bases in between. The CDR3 extends over 13 amino acids. CDR3 DNA: TGCGCCAGCAGCTTGACGGAGAGAGGTGAAGCTTTCTTT. Translated, it gives CASSLTERGEAFF.

The gene calls are TRBV2 and TRBJ2-7; 9 bases match TRBD2. Germline V gene lookup returns CDR1 SNHLY and CDR2 FYNNEI. V trimming: 1 base; J trimming: 3 bases; junction bases outside the gene matches: 4. The CDR3 runs 15 residues. This CDR3 is CASSEVSGRGYEQYF. The CDR3 DNA sequence: TGTGCCAGCAGTGAAGTTAGCGGGAGAGGCTACGAGCAGTACTTC.

Many counts were recorded for this clonotype. The rearrangement links TRBV7-2 to TRBJ2-7; 13 nucleotides match TRBD2. In germline, CDR1 is SGHTA, CDR2 FQGNSA. Trimming cost V 5 bases and J 4 bases; bases outside gene matches: 11. The CDR3 has 17 residues. DNA of the CDR3: TGTGCCAGCAGCCCGGCCACCGGGACTAGCGGGACGTACGAGCAGTACTTC. Translation gives CASSPATGTSGTYEQYF.

The table lists this clonotype with a few counts. This chain uses TRBV5-6 with TRBJ1-1; maybe TRBD1 (5 bases). V was trimmed by 4 bases and J by 0 bases, leaving 13 bases between them. This CDR3 is built from 15 residues. Germline V lookup: CDR1 SGHDT, CDR2 YYEEEE. The CDR3 here is CASSLGWGMNTEAFF. The CDR3 DNA follows: TGTGCCAGCAGCCTCGGGTGGGGGATGAACACTGAAGCTTTCTTT.

The chain joins TRBV6-2 or TRBV6-3 to TRBJ2-2, with D uncertain. Germline-derived CDR1 and CDR2 are MNHEY and SVGEGT. Trimming took 6 bases from V and 0 from J, leaving 8 bases between them. This CDR3 is built from 14 residues. CDR3 loop: CASRVGTNTGELFF. The CDR3 nucleotides read TGTGCCAGCAGGGTGGGAACGAACACCGGGGAGCTGTTTTTT.

At least ten counts were recorded for this clonotype. The J gene is TRBJ1-3, the V gene TRBV5-1; D may be TRBD1 (5 bases). Trimming took 3 bases from V and 0 from J, leaving 13 bases between them. The CDR3 is 16 residues long. Germline assignment: CDR1 SGHRS and CDR2 YFSETQ. The CDR3, as DNA: TGCGCCAGCAGCTACGGACTAGGGGCCTCTGGAAACACCATATATTTT. Protein: CASSYGLGASGNTIYF.

The table lists this clonotype with many counts. This chain joins TRBV5-1 and TRBJ2-3; D remains ambiguous. From germline, CDR1 is SGHRS and CDR2 YFSETQ. V was shortened by 4 bases and J by 1 base, with 4 bases between the two germline ends. CDR3 size: 12 residues. The CDR3 nucleotides are TGCGCCAGCAGCACGGGCACAGATACGCAGTATTTT. Protein product: CASSTGTDTQYF.

This clonotype was detected many times. This chain uses TRBV10-3 with TRBJ1-5, with D possibly matching TRBD1 (5 bases). V gave up 6 bases and J gave up 1 base, with 13 bases separating them. The CDR3 is 15 amino acids. Germline loops: CDR1 ENHRY, CDR2 SYGVKD. The CDR3 is CAISQGLESNQPQHF. The DNA of the CDR3 is TGTGCCATCAGCCAGGGACTGGAAAGCAATCAGCCCCAGCATTTT.

The rearrangement uses TRBV7-6 and TRBJ1-6, with a tentative D call TRBD1 (5 bases). The CDR3 is 16 residues long. V was pared by 1 base and J by 1 base, with 8 bases between. Germline-derived CDR1 and CDR2 are SGHVS and FNYEAQ. In nucleotides, the CDR3 is TGTGCCAGCAGCTTAGGTCGGGGGTCCTATAATTCACCCCTCCACTTT. As protein: CASSLGRGSYNSPLHF.

The chain joins TRBV5-1 to TRBJ2-5; 11 positions match TRBD2. The J segment lost 5 bases and the V segment lost 4 bases, leaving 10 bases of the junction unmatched. This CDR3 spans 16 amino acids. The V gene's germline CDR1 is SGHRS and CDR2 YFSETQ. CDR3 residues: CASSIGTSGGGETQYF. The CDR3 region has the DNA TGCGCCAGCAGCATTGGGACTAGCGGCGGCGGGGAGACCCAGTACTTC. Drawing the rest from reference TRBV5-1 and TRBJ2-5, the complete variable domain is KAGVTQTPRYLIKTRGQQVTLSCSPISGHRSVSWYQQTPGQGLQFLFEYFSETQRNKGNFPGRFSGRQFSNSRSEMNVSTLELGDSALYLCASSIGTSGGGETQYFGPGTRLLVL.

This clonotype has ten or more counts. The chain is built from TRBV12-3 or TRBV12-4 and TRBJ2-1; 10 nucleotides align to TRBD2. The CDR3 is 15 residues long. The J segment lost 5 bases and the V segment lost 6 bases, leaving 7 bases of the junction unmatched. The CDR3 DNA is TGTGCCAGCAGCCATGGACTAGCGGAAGACAATGAGCAGTTCTTC. This sequence encodes CASSHGLAEDNEQFF.

This clonotype was counted a few times. The rearrangement joins TRBV6-5 to TRBJ1-2; D is ambiguous. Trimming stripped 5 bases from V and 8 bases from J, with 9 bases between. Germline V gene data show CDR1 as MNHEY and CDR2 as SVGAGI. CDR3 length: 11 residues. The CDR3 DNA reads as TGTGCCAGCAGTACAGTGTCCGGCTACACCTTC. Translating gives CASSTVSGYTF.

This chain joins TRBV19 and TRBJ2-2; D may be TRBD1 or TRBD2 (7 bases each). Trimming took 4 bases from V and 6 from J, leaving 12 bases between them. CDR3 length equals 14 residues. Germline-derived CDR1 and CDR2 are LNHDA and SQIVND (reference sequence). The CDR3 reads CASSTTGRAGELFF. CDR3 bases: TGTGCCAGTAGTACGACAGGGAGGGCCGGGGAGCTGTTTTTT.

The chain joins TRBV4-2 to TRBJ2-7, with 9 bases fitting TRBD1. Germline V gene data show CDR1 as LGHNA and CDR2 as YNFKEQ. The CDR3 has 15 amino acids. Trimming removed 2 bases from V and 6 bases from J; junction bases left unmatched: 8. CDR3 sequence: CASSQPGTGKGEQYF. CDR3 nucleotide sequence: TGTGCCAGCAGCCAACCTGGGACAGGGAAGGGCGAGCAGTACTTC.

For the CDR3, the DNA is TGCAGTGCAAGGCGACCCATGAACACTGAAGCTTTCTTT. Protein product: CSARRPMNTEAFF. V usage is TRBV20-1 and J usage is TRBJ1-1; D unclear. CDR3 length: 13 amino acids. Germline V gene sequence: CDR1 DFQATT, CDR2 SNEGSKA (reference sequence). Trimming shortened V by 6 bases and J by 0 bases, and 11 bases separated the two germline ends.

This sequence joins TRBV29-1 and TRBJ1-2; 8 nucleotides align to TRBD1. The CDR3 runs 13 residues. J was trimmed by 8 bases and V by 6 bases; bases with no gene match: 11. CDR1 is SQVTM, CDR2 ANQGSEA, per germline. The CDR3 loop is CSVQKQGVSGYTF. The DNA of the CDR3 is TGCAGCGTACAAAAACAGGGGGTATCGGGCTACACCTTC.

The sample holds a few counts of this clonotype. This sequence joins TRBV12-3 or TRBV12-4 and TRBJ1-2, with D uncertain. V shed 3 bases and J shed 5 bases, with 13 bases lying between them. The CDR3 extends over 14 amino acids. Here the CDR3 reads CASSFKRLWYGYTF. The CDR3 nucleotides read TGTGCCAGCAGTTTCAAGAGACTTTGGTATGGCTACACCTTC.

This clonotype occurred a few times. The chain joins TRBV29-1 to TRBJ2-7; a weak D match, TRBD2 (7 bases). Trimming stripped 7 bases from V and 2 bases from J, with 18 bases between. This CDR3 contains 14 residues. CDR1 and CDR2 (germline): SQVTM, ANQGSEA. CDR3 nucleotide sequence: TGCAGCGGCCGCGAAGCGGGACACACCTACGAGCAGTACTTC. Its protein is CSGREAGHTYEQYF.

This clonotype was picked up one time. The chain has TRBV7-2 and TRBJ1-2; D gene uncertain. Germline V lookup: CDR1 SGHTA, CDR2 FQGNSA. Between the trimmed V and J ends, which lost 5 bases and 7 bases, there was a span of 11 bases. This CDR3 contains 12 residues. CDR3: CASSSLRVGYTF. The CDR3 region has the DNA TGTGCCAGCAGCAGTCTAAGGGTTGGCTACACCTTC. The full variable domain, with the rest looked up from reference TRBV7-2 and TRBJ1-2, is GAGVSQSPSNKVTEKGKDVELRCDPISGHTALYWYRQSLGQGLEFLIYFQGNSAPDKSGLPSDRFSAERTGGSVSTLTIQRTQQEDSAVYLCASSSLRVGYTFGSGTRLTVV.